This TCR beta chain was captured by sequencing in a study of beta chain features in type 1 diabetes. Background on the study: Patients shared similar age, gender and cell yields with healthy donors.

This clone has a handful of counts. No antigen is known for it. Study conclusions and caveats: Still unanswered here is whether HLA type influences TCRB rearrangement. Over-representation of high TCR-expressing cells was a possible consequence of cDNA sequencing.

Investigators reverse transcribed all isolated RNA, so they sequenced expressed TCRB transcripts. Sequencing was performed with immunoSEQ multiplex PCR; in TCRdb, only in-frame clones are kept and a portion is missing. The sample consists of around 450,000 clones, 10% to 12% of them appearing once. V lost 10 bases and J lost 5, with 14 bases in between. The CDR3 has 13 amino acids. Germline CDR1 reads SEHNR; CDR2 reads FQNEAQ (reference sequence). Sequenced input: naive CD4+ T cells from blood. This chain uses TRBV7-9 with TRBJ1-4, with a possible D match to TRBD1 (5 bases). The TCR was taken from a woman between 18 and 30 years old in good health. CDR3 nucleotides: TGTGCCACCCAGGGTGGCAAAAATGAAAAACTGTTTTTT. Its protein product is CATQGGKNEKLFF.